These 32 T cell receptor beta chains originate from one sample sequenced in a study of blood T cell repertoires in COVID-19 (dated by TCRdb to the early 2020s). Libraries were constructed by the immunoSEQ multiplex PCR assay. Entries here come from immuneACCESS through TCRdb and include only in-frame sequences with V and J called. Some clones fail to appear in such tables; in the studies checked, an unresolved V gene covers under half of the shortfall, and the cause of the remainder is unknown. In this sample the table shows 300,000 to 350,000 clones, approximately 85% of which occur a single time. The ten largest clones add up to less than 2.5% of the sample. The sequencing input was PBMCs or T cells enriched from blood (not recorded which). These receptors came from a man between 25 and 39 years old who had recovered from COVID-19.

This clone was counted a few times. Other DNA variants within this sample encode the same CDR3. The chain combines TRBV7-2 with TRBJ2-5; D uncertain. V shed 4 bases and J shed 1 base, with 7 bases lying between them. In germline, CDR1 is SGHTA, CDR2 FQGNSA. The CDR3 has 13 amino acids. Written as DNA, the CDR3 is TGTGCCAGCAGCTCCCGGGTCCAAGAGACCCAGTACTTC. Residues: CASSSRVQETQYF.

This clone has more than one count but fewer than ten. The chain is built from TRBV12-5 and TRBJ1-3; possible D gene TRBD1, 5 bases. Germline-derived CDR1 and CDR2 are LGHNT and FRNRAP. The CDR3 is 20 amino acids. Deletions cut 5 bases from V and 1 base from J, with 27 bases between. The CDR3 loop reads CASGPGRVKDTLLSGNTIYF. The DNA for the CDR3 is TGTGCTAGTGGTCCGGGCCGCGTTAAGGACACTCTACTATCTGGAAACACCATATATTTT. Full variable domain (missing parts from reference TRBV12-5 and TRBJ1-3): DARVTQTPRHKVTEMGQEVTMRCQPILGHNTVFWYRQTMMQGLELLAYFRNRAPLDDSGMPKDRFSAEMPDATLATLKIQPSEPRDSAVYFCASGPGRVKDTLLSGNTIYFGEGSWLTVV.

This chain connects TRBV5-5 to TRBJ2-2; the D is unclear. V was cut by 1 base and J by 5 bases, with 3 bases left in between. The CDR3 runs 12 residues. The germline V gene has CDR1 SGHKS and CDR2 YYEKEE (reference sequence). The chain's CDR3 is CASSLLTGELFF. The CDR3 DNA reads as TGTGCCAGCAGCTTGTTAACCGGGGAGCTGTTTTTT.

The chain carries TRBV11-2 and TRBJ2-1; 13 bases map to TRBD2. Germline lookup yields CDR1 SGHAT and CDR2 FQNNGV. The CDR3 extends over 16 amino acids. V lost 0 bases, J lost 12 bases, and 8 bases stayed unmatched. The CDR3 DNA is TGTGCCAGCAGCTTAGAGGCACTAGCGGGGGGGTTTAGGCAGTTCTTC. This codes for CASSLEALAGGFRQFF.

The chain employs TRBV15 and TRBJ1-4; 11 bases agree with TRBD1. The ends lost 8 bases at V and 6 bases at J; junction bases unmatched: 5. The germline gives CDR1 LNHNV, CDR2 YYDKDF (reference sequence). The length of the CDR3 is 14 residues. CDR3 in amino acids: CATLRDRGYEKLFF. The CDR3 bases are TGTGCCACCCTCCGGGACAGGGGGTATGAAAAACTGTTTTTT. Together with reference TRBV15 and TRBJ1-4, the CDR3 gives the full variable domain: DAMVIQNPRYQVTQFGKPVTLSCSQTLNHNVMYWYQQKSSQAPKLLFHYYDKDFNNEADTPDNFQSRRPNTSFCFLDIRSPGLGDTAMYLCATLRDRGYEKLFFGSGTQLSVL.

The chain has TRBV30 and TRBJ1-3; D uncertain. The CDR3 spans 13 residues. Germline CDR1 and CDR2: GTSNPN and SVGIG (reference sequence). Trimming removed 2 bases from V and 4 bases from J, with 9 bases in between. CDR3 protein: CAWSFNYGNTIYF. CDR3 sequence (DNA): TGTGCCTGGAGTTTTAACTACGGAAACACCATATATTTT. The whole variable domain, remainder taken from reference TRBV30 and TRBJ1-3, is SQTIHQWPATLVQPVGSPLSLECTVEGTSNPNLYWYRQAAGRGLQLLFYSVGIGQISSEVPQNLSASRPQDRQFILSSKKLLLSDSGFYLCAWSFNYGNTIYFGEGSWLTVV.

The chain combines TRBV7-2 with TRBJ1-2; D remains unclear. Trimming removed 6 bases from V and 2 bases from J, with 13 bases in between. CDR3 size: 14 residues. Germline V gene lookup returns CDR1 SGHTA and CDR2 FQGNSA. The CDR3: CASRPRLANYGYTF. In DNA form, the CDR3 reads TGTGCCAGCAGGCCTCGCCTAGCCAACTATGGCTACACCTTC. Complete variable domain (other parts from reference TRBV7-2 and TRBJ1-2): GAGVSQSPSNKVTEKGKDVELRCDPISGHTALYWYRQSLGQGLEFLIYFQGNSAPDKSGLPSDRFSAERTGGSVSTLTIQRTQQEDSAVYLCASRPRLANYGYTFGSGTRLTVV.

V usage is TRBV20-1 and J usage is TRBJ1-5, with D unresolved. CDR3 length: 17 residues. V shed 3 bases and J shed 2 bases, with 20 bases lying between them. Germline V CDR1 and CDR2: DFQATT, SNEGSKA (reference sequence). The CDR3 nucleotides are TGCAGTGCTAGTGAATTCGGCCGGGGTTTTCGCAATCAGCCCCAGCATTTT. It codes for CSASEFGRGFRNQPQHF.

This clone is a singleton in its sample. The V call is TRBV5-1, the J call TRBJ1-2, with D possibly matching TRBD1 (5 bases). Germline V lookup: CDR1 SGHRS, CDR2 YFSETQ. Between the trimmed V and J ends, which lost 4 bases and 4 bases, there was a span of 14 bases. The CDR3 contains 14 residues. The CDR3: CASSAAGPSYGYTF. Written as DNA, the CDR3 is TGCGCCAGCAGCGCAGCAGGGCCCTCCTATGGCTACACCTTC.

The chain uses TRBV3-1 (or the pseudogene TRBV3-2) and TRBJ1-1, with a weak D call TRBD1 (5 bases). The germline V gene has CDR1 LGHDT and CDR2 YNNKEL (reference sequence). The CDR3 covers 14 residues. V lost 1 base and J 4 bases, leaving 10 bases between the germline ends. CDR3 protein: CASSQGGGGTEAFF. DNA of the CDR3: TGTGCCAGCAGCCAAGGGGGGGGTGGCACTGAAGCTTTCTTT.

The rearrangement joins TRBV4-2 to TRBJ2-2; 8 bases map to TRBD1. Germline V gene lookup returns CDR1 LGHNA and CDR2 YNFKEQ. The CDR3 contains 16 residues. V lost 0 bases and J lost 7; bases outside the gene matches: 7. CDR3 region: CASSQDFRGRGGELFF. CDR3 sequence (DNA): TGTGCCAGCAGCCAAGATTTCAGGGGGCGAGGCGGGGAGCTGTTTTTT.

This chain joins TRBV19 and TRBJ1-2; the match to TRBD1 covers 9 bases. The CDR3 is made up of 17 amino acids. Germline lookup yields CDR1 LNHDA and CDR2 SQIVND (reference sequence). V lost 5 bases to trimming and J lost 6 bases; unmatched junction nucleotides: 16. The CDR3 sequence: CASSWDHGGTGLNGYTF. CDR3 bases: TGTGCCAGTAGTTGGGATCACGGAGGGACAGGGTTAAATGGCTACACCTTC.

This chain uses TRBV10-3 with TRBJ1-1; weak D call: TRBD1 (6 bases). Germline assignment: CDR1 ENHRY and CDR2 SYGVKD. The V and J ends lost 10 bases and 2 bases respectively, with 14 bases between them. The CDR3 spans 13 residues. The CDR3 region is CATRTDLNTEAFF. The CDR3 coding sequence is TGTGCCACCAGGACAGACTTAAACACTGAAGCTTTCTTT.

This rearrangement joins TRBV5-1 to TRBJ2-7; perhaps TRBD1 as D (5 bases). CDR3 size: 14 residues. V lost 4 bases and J lost 1, with 12 bases in between. Per the germline V gene, CDR1 is SGHRS and CDR2 is YFSETQ. As DNA, the CDR3 is TGCGCCAGCAGCGTTGACAGCAGGTCCTACGAGCAGTACTTC. Protein product: CASSVDSRSYEQYF.

This chain uses TRBV11-1 with TRBJ1-1, with 8 positions matching TRBD1. CDR1 is SGHAT and CDR2 is FQDESV in the germline V gene (reference sequence). The CDR3 has 13 amino acids. Trimming cost V 2 bases and J 8 bases; bases outside gene matches: 4. The CDR3 here is CASSLIRGREAFF. The CDR3 region has the DNA TGTGCCAGCAGCTTAATCAGGGGGCGCGAAGCTTTCTTT. Together with reference TRBV11-1 and TRBJ1-1, the CDR3 gives the full variable domain: EAEVAQSPRYKITEKSQAVAFWCDPISGHATLYWYRQILGQGPELLVQFQDESVVDDSQLPKDRFSAERLKGVDSTLKIQPAELGDSAMYLCASSLIRGREAFFGQGTRLTVV.

This sequence joins TRBV19 and TRBJ2-1; D possibly corresponds to TRBD2 (7 bases). Per germline, CDR1 LNHDA and CDR2 SQIVND (reference sequence). The CDR3 consists of 15 residues. V shed 3 bases and J shed 3 bases, with 12 bases lying between them. CDR3: CASSMGGAGYNEQFF. CDR3 DNA: TGTGCCAGTAGTATGGGGGGGGCTGGCTACAATGAGCAGTTCTTC.

The chain combines TRBV7-3 with TRBJ1-2, with D unclear. The CDR3 is 13 residues long. Germline V CDR1 and CDR2: SGHTA, FQGTGA. The V gene lost 1 base and the J gene lost 4 bases, with 7 bases spanning the gap. Here the CDR3 DNA reads TGTGCCAGCAGCTTAAAGGCAGGCTATGGCTACACCTTC. It is translated as CASSLKAGYGYTF. Variable domain in full (rest from reference TRBV7-3 and TRBJ1-2): GAGVSQTPSNKVTEKGKYVELRCDPISGHTALYWYRQSLGQGPEFLIYFQGTGAADDSGLPNDRFFAVRPEGSVSTLKIQRTERGDSAVYLCASSLKAGYGYTFGSGTRLTVV.

The rearrangement links TRBV7-6 to TRBJ2-7; the match to TRBD1 covers 12 bases. The germline CDR1 and CDR2 sequences are SGHVS and FNYEAQ. Trimming took 4 bases from V and 6 from J; bases not matched to a gene: 4. This CDR3 has 14 residues. CDR3 coding DNA: TGTGCCAGCAGCTCCGGGACAGGGGGCCGCGAGCAGTACTTC. Protein: CASSSGTGGREQYF.

V gene TRBV6-5 combines with J gene TRBJ2-5; possible D gene TRBD1, 5 bases. The V and J ends lost 0 bases and 2 bases respectively, with 13 bases between them. There are 16 residues in the CDR3. Germline values: CDR1 MNHEY, CDR2 SVGAGI. This chain's CDR3 is CASSYSVGAQQETQYF. The CDR3, as DNA: TGTGCCAGCAGTTACTCTGTTGGGGCACAACAAGAGACCCAGTACTTC.

The rearrangement joins TRBV19 to TRBJ2-1; a weak D match, TRBD1 (5 bases). Germline CDR1 is LNHDA and CDR2 is SQIVND (reference sequence). V shed 9 bases and J shed 3 bases, with 12 bases lying between them. This CDR3 contains 13 residues. The DNA for the CDR3 is TGTGCCAGCACCCGTGACAGCTACAATGAGCAGTTCTTC. It yields the protein CASTRDSYNEQFF. Supplemented by reference TRBV19 and TRBJ2-1, the full variable domain reads DGGITQSPKYLFRKEGQNVTLSCEQNLNHDAMYWYRQDPGQGLRLIYYSQIVNDFQKGDIAEGYSVSREKKESFPLTVTSAQKNPTAFYLCASTRDSYNEQFFGPGTRLTVL.

This clone was seen a few times. The genes are TRBV7-9 and TRBJ1-4; TRBD1 agrees at 7 bases. Trimming took 4 bases from V and 6 from J; bases not matched to a gene: 14. This CDR3 contains 17 residues. Germline lookup yields CDR1 SEHNR and CDR2 FQNEAQ (reference sequence). CDR3 in DNA: TGTGCCAGCAGCTCGACAGGGAATGCCGGAGGTTATGAAAAACTGTTTTTT. This gives the protein CASSSTGNAGGYEKLFF.

The rearrangement links TRBV7-9 to TRBJ1-3; 8 nucleotides agree with TRBD1. This CDR3 is 15 amino acids long. Germline trimming cut 2 bases from V and 2 bases from J; bases unmatched to any gene: 2. Germline assignment: CDR1 SEHNR and CDR2 FQNEAQ (reference sequence). Written as DNA, the CDR3 is TGTGCCAGCAGCTTAATGACAGGGGCTGGAAACACCATATATTTT. Amino acid sequence: CASSLMTGAGNTIYF.

The V call is TRBV27, the J call TRBJ1-1, with D perhaps matching TRBD1 (5 bases). Germline-derived CDR1 and CDR2 are MNHEY and SMNVEV (reference sequence). The length of the CDR3 is 15 residues. V was clipped by 2 bases and J by 0 bases, with 10 bases between them. CDR3 DNA: TGTGCCAGCAGTTTAGCGGGGCAGTTGAACACTGAAGCTTTCTTT. Translated: CASSLAGQLNTEAFF.

V gene TRBV3-1 (or the pseudogene TRBV3-2) combines with J gene TRBJ1-3, with D perhaps TRBD1 (6 bases). The germline gives CDR1 LGHDT, CDR2 YNNKEL (reference sequence). This CDR3 contains 16 residues. V lost 3 bases, J lost 4 bases, and 16 bases lay in between. The CDR3 spells CASSHYREITGNTIYF. In DNA form, the CDR3 reads TGTGCCAGCAGCCATTACAGGGAGATCACGGGAAACACCATATATTTT.

The genes are TRBV3-1 (or the pseudogene TRBV3-2) and TRBJ2-7; D may be TRBD2 (5 bases). Trimming cost V 0 bases and J 6 bases, with 12 bases left between them. CDR3 length equals 14 residues. Per germline, CDR1 LGHDT and CDR2 YNNKEL (reference sequence). The CDR3, as DNA: TGTGCCAGCAGCCAAGAGGGCCCTGCGGGCGAGCAGTACTTC. Translating it yields CASSQEGPAGEQYF.

The chain carries TRBV27 and TRBJ2-4; weak D call: TRBD1 (6 bases). Looked up from germline, CDR1 is MNHEY and CDR2 is SMNVEV (reference sequence). V lost 7 bases, J lost 8 bases, and 18 bases lay in between. This CDR3 contains 14 residues. CDR3 in amino acids: CASNKTGARDIQYF. CDR3 coding DNA: TGTGCCAGCAACAAGACAGGAGCAAGGGACATTCAGTACTTC.

V usage is TRBV3-1 (or the pseudogene TRBV3-2) and J usage is TRBJ2-2; D is possibly TRBD1 (5 bases). The CDR3 is 16 residues long. The V gene's germline CDR1 is LGHDT and CDR2 YNNKEL (reference sequence). Trimming took off 4 bases at V and 1 base at J, with 13 bases between the two ends. CDR3 bases: TGTGCCAGCAGCCGCATCGGAACAGGGAACACCGGGGAGCTGTTTTTT. Protein: CASSRIGTGNTGELFF.

This clone was recorded only once. The chain joins TRBV3-1 (or the pseudogene TRBV3-2) to TRBJ1-1, with D perhaps TRBD1 (6 bases). The CDR3 has 15 amino acids. V shed 0 bases and J shed 5 bases, with 13 bases lying between them. Germline V gives CDR1 LGHDT, CDR2 YNNKEL (reference sequence). This CDR3 is CASSQERGARTEAFF. CDR3 in DNA: TGTGCCAGCAGCCAAGAGCGGGGGGCGCGGACTGAAGCTTTCTTT.

The V call is TRBV7-2, the J call TRBJ1-4, with D maybe TRBD1 (5 bases). Trimming left V 1 base short and J 8 bases short, with 11 bases between. Germline lookup yields CDR1 SGHTA and CDR2 FQGNSA. The CDR3 runs 14 residues. CDR3 nucleotide sequence: TGTGCCAGCAGCTTAGAGGGGTGGACGGAAAAACTGTTTTTT. This encodes CASSLEGWTEKLFF. Complete variable domain (other parts from reference TRBV7-2 and TRBJ1-4): GAGVSQSPSNKVTEKGKDVELRCDPISGHTALYWYRQSLGQGLEFLIYFQGNSAPDKSGLPSDRFSAERTGGSVSTLTIQRTQQEDSAVYLCASSLEGWTEKLFFGSGTQLSVL.

The V call is TRBV9, the J call TRBJ2-3; no reliable D call. Trimming removed 0 bases from V and 2 bases from J, with 7 bases in between. Germline CDR1 and CDR2: SGDLS and YYNGEE. CDR3 size: 14 residues. CDR3 loop: CASSVGGFTDTQYF. As DNA, the CDR3 is TGTGCCAGCAGCGTAGGAGGCTTCACAGATACGCAGTATTTT.

The V call is TRBV10-3, the J call TRBJ2-1; the D is unclear. Germline-derived CDR1 and CDR2 are ENHRY and SYGVKD. V dropped 0 bases and J dropped 0 bases, with 3 bases sitting between them. The CDR3 contains 14 residues. Written as DNA, the CDR3 is TGTGCCATCAGTGAGTCTTACTCCTACAATGAGCAGTTCTTC. It codes for CAISESYSYNEQFF.

This clone was detected only a few times. The chain joins TRBV19 to TRBJ1-1, with D possibly TRBD1 on 5 matching bases. V shed 7 bases and J shed 5 bases, with 14 bases lying between them. The CDR3 runs 13 residues. From germline, CDR1 is LNHDA and CDR2 SQIVND (reference sequence). The CDR3 sequence is CASTAGRWTEAFF. CDR3 nucleotides: TGTGCCAGTACGGCAGGGAGGTGGACTGAAGCTTTCTTT.